These T cell receptor beta chains were read from a single sample in a study of blood T cell repertoires in COVID-19. The repertoire was sequenced with immunoSEQ multiplex PCR; TCRdb's copy has only in-frame clones and lacks some. The profile shows 130,000 or so clones, around 86% of them singletons. Sequencing input: peripheral blood. Every receptor here comes from a woman in her 70s with COVID-19, enrolled during active disease. The CDR3 runs from the conserved cysteine through the conserved F or W. A D gene is named only where the DNA matches it firmly. A clone size is listed for some rows: how often the clone was seen (once, few, many), or a class if it is expanded.

TRBV18	13	-	-	TRBJ1-5	TGTGCCAGCTCAGAGGAGGGAGTGATGCCCCAGCATTTT	CASSEEGVMPQHF
TRBV6-1	15	-	-	TRBJ1-4	TGTGCCAGCAGTGAACACGGACAGAGTAATGAAAAACTGTTTTTT	CASSEHGQSNEKLFF
TRBV28	15	few	-	TRBJ1-6	TGTGCCAGCAGTTTGCCGGGGAGATTAGGTTCGCCCCTCCACTTT	CASSLPGRLGSPLHF
TRBV29-1	15	-	TRBD2	TRBJ2-7	TGCAGCGTTGAATCACTAGCGGGGTTAACCTACGAGCAGTACTTC	CSVESLAGLTYEQYF
TRBV7-2	11	-	-	TRBJ2-7	TGTGCCAGCAGCCAGTTCTACGAGCAGTACTTC	CASSQFYEQYF
TRBV3-1/TRBV3-2	15	once	TRBD1	TRBJ1-6	TGTGCCAGCAGCCAAGCGGACAGGGGGAACGTTCCCCTCCACTTT	CASSQADRGNVPLHF
TRBV18	14	-	-	TRBJ2-7	TGTGCCAGCTCACCCAGACAGTCCGCAGACGAGCAGTACTTC	CASSPRQSADEQYF
TRBV19	17	-	TRBD1	TRBJ1-1	TGTGCCAGTAGTATAAACAGGGGGCCTTTGGGGAACACTGAAGCTTTCTTT	CASSINRGPLGNTEAFF
TRBV5-4	16	-	TRBD2	TRBJ2-1	TGTGCCAGCAGCCTTCGGGAGGGGGGTAGGGTCAATGAGCAGTTCTTC	CASSLREGGRVNEQFF
TRBV18	21	-	TRBD1	TRBJ1-3	TGTGCCAGCTCACCACCTGAGACAGGGGCACCTACTATGAGCTCTGGAAACACCATATATTTT	CASSPPETGAPTMSSGNTIYF
TRBV18	15	-	-	TRBJ2-7	TGTGCCAGCACCCCCCAGGCAGGGGCGTTATACGAGCAGTACTTC	CASTPQAGALYEQYF
TRBV7-9	18	-	TRBD2	TRBJ2-1	TGTGCCAGCAGCTGGAGACTAGCGGGGGGGCAATCCTACAATGAGCAGTTCTTC	CASSWRLAGGQSYNEQFF
TRBV15	14	-	-	TRBJ2-7	TGTGCCACCAGCGTAAGCGGCTCAACCTACGAGCAGTACTTC	CATSVSGSTYEQYF
TRBV30	12	-	-	TRBJ2-1	TGTGCCTGGAGAGGGAAGGGGGAAAAGCAGTTCTTC	CAWRGKGEKQFF
TRBV11-3	15	-	-	TRBJ1-2	TGTGCCAGCAGCTTAGCCTTACAGGGCTTCTATGGCTACACCTTC	CASSLALQGFYGYTF
TRBV7-2	16	once	-	TRBJ1-5	TGTGCCAGCAGCAATGTTAGGGGCGCGGTTAATCAGCCCCAGCATTTT	CASSNVRGAVNQPQHF
TRBV5-1	15	-	-	TRBJ1-3	TGCGCCAGCAGCGTTGGACGGGGCTCTGGAAACACCATATATTTT	CASSVGRGSGNTIYF
TRBV5-1	14	-	TRBD1	TRBJ2-7	TGCGCCAGCAGCTTGGACAGGGGGCGCGGGGAGCAGTACTTC	CASSLDRGRGEQYF
TRBV7-7	16	once	-	TRBJ2-2	TGTGCCAGCAGCTTAATGAGGACACAGAACACCGGGGAGCTGTTTTTT	CASSLMRTQNTGELFF
TRBV30	15	-	TRBD1	TRBJ1-6	TGTGCCTGGAGTCCCGCCAGGGGGCTATTGGTAACCCTCCACTTT	CAWSPARGLLVTLHF
TRBV19	17	-	TRBD1	TRBJ1-5	TGTGCCAGTAGTAGGACCGGACAGGTTAGCTACAATCAGCCCCAGCATTTT	CASSRTGQVSYNQPQHF
TRBV24-1	17	-	TRBD1	TRBJ2-4	TGTGCCACCAGCCCGGGACAGGGCGAACTAGCCAAAAACATTCAGTACTTC	CATSPGQGELAKNIQYF
TRBV3-1/TRBV3-2	16	-	TRBD1	TRBJ1-5	TGTGCCAGCAGCCTTCGGACAGGGGGCTCCCTGGGGCCCCAGCATTTT	CASSLRTGGSLGPQHF
TRBV2	12	many	-	TRBJ2-3	TGTGCCAGCAGTGCTCCCGGGGATACGCAGTATTTT	CASSAPGDTQYF
TRBV28	18	-	TRBD1	TRBJ1-3	TGTGCCAGCGGTGGACAGGGTAGTCCTATAAGACCTGGAAACACCATATATTTT	CASGGQGSPIRPGNTIYF
TRBV11-2	16	-	TRBD1	TRBJ1-4	TGTGCCAGCAGCTTAGGGACCGGGACAGGGAATGAAAAACTGTTTTTT	CASSLGTGTGNEKLFF
TRBV7-2	16	-	-	TRBJ2-7	TGTGCCAGCAGCTTAGCCCGGCGTGGCGGGGTGTACGAGCAGTACTTC	CASSLARRGGVYEQYF
TRBV6-5	14	-	-	TRBJ1-2	TGTGCCAGCAGCCACGGGACACCTAACTATGGCTACACCTTC	CASSHGTPNYGYTF
TRBV28	13	-	-	TRBJ1-5	TGTGCCAGCACCTCGGACAGAAATCAGCCCCAGCATTTT	CASTSDRNQPQHF
TRBV6-1	15	once	-	TRBJ1-5	TGTGCCAGCAGTGATATTACCCTTGGGGGGGAGCCCCAGCATTTT	CASSDITLGGEPQHF
TRBV14	17	-	-	TRBJ2-3	TGTGCCAGCAGCCAAGCTCTAAGGGGATCTGGGGTTGGTGAGCAGTATTTT	CASSQALRGSGVGEQYF
TRBV12-3/TRBV12-4	13	-	-	TRBJ1-5	TGTGCCAGCAGTTTCGACAGCCTTGCGCCCCAGCATTTT	CASSFDSLAPQHF
TRBV19	17	-	TRBD1	TRBJ1-5	TGTGCCAGTAGTATATTGGGCAGGGGGGTAAGCAATCAGCCCCAGCATTTT	CASSILGRGVSNQPQHF
TRBV28	14	-	TRBD1	TRBJ2-7	TGTGCCAGCAGCAGCCGACAGGGACCGGGCGAGCAGTACTTC	CASSSRQGPGEQYF
TRBV6-5	13	few	-	TRBJ1-1	TGTGCCAGCCGGGAGGGCCTTTCCACTGAAGCTTTCTTT	CASREGLSTEAFF
TRBV6-5	16	-	TRBD2	TRBJ2-7	TGTGCCAGCAGTTACTCGGTTCTAGCGGGGATCTACGAGCAGTACTTC	CASSYSVLAGIYEQYF
TRBV6-5	13	-	-	TRBJ1-5	TGTGCCAGCAAGAGGGATAGCAATCAGCCCCAGCATTTT	CASKRDSNQPQHF
TRBV6-5	15	-	-	TRBJ1-3	TGTGCCAGCATCCGGGGGGGAGGCCCTGGAAACACCATATATTTT	CASIRGGGPGNTIYF
TRBV28	13	once	TRBD1	TRBJ2-5	TGTGCCAGCAGGTTGACAGGGTCTGAGACCCAGTACTTC	CASRLTGSETQYF
TRBV6-5	16	-	-	TRBJ2-2	TGTGCCAGCAGTTACTCGGGCATGACGAACACCGGGGAGCTGTTTTTT	CASSYSGMTNTGELFF
TRBV18	15	-	-	TRBJ2-4	TGTGCCAGCTCACCAAGGGGGGGCCTAGGGGACATTCAGTACTTC	CASSPRGGLGDIQYF
TRBV7-9	15	-	-	TRBJ1-1	TGTGCCAGCAGGCATCACCGACAGGTCAACACTGAAGCTTTCTTT	CASRHHRQVNTEAFF
TRBV24-1	10	-	-	TRBJ1-2	TGTGCCACCAGAGGGGGTGGCTACACCTTC	CATRGGGYTF
TRBV6-2/TRBV6-3	16	-	-	TRBJ1-5	TGTGCCAGCAGTTACGCGGGGTCCTATAGCAATCAGCCCCAGCATTTT	CASSYAGSYSNQPQHF
TRBV11-2	14	-	-	TRBJ1-6	TGTGCCAGCAGCGCCGGGACACCAAATTCACCCCTCCACTTT	CASSAGTPNSPLHF
TRBV7-2	16	-	TRBD2	TRBJ2-3	TGTGCCAGCAGCTTAGCAGCTAGCGGGGGTACAGATACGCAGTATTTT	CASSLAASGGTDTQYF